The present T cell receptor (beta chain) was sequenced within a study of T cell responses to AZD1222 COVID-19 vaccine. Assay used: immunoSEQ multiplex PCR; TCRdb lists only in-frame clones, some missing. The data show around 140,000 clones, 85% to 90% seen once. As concerns this clone: Antigen unknown.

Regarding the study as a whole: Seropositivity was recorded at baseline in only 6 or 7 AZD1222 recipients. Two AZD1222 administrations were followed by greater Spike-specific TCR breadth and depth.

The source of this sequence is an adult in good health. The sample here was peripheral blood, taken on day 0 of AZD1222 vaccination.

Here the CDR3 reads CSVGDRYTEAFF. In DNA form, the CDR3 reads TGCAGCGTCGGGGACAGATACACTGAAGCTTTCTTT. This rearrangement joins TRBV29-1 to TRBJ1-1; 7 nucleotides match TRBD1. This CDR3 contains 12 residues. V gave up 6 bases and J gave up 3 bases; unmatched junction bases: 4. In germline, CDR1 is SQVTM, CDR2 ANQGSEA.